One T cell receptor beta chain is described in this entry. What this receptor recognizes is not known. No base quality information exists; no much larger clone differs at one position. This sample is part of a study of T cells in tuberculosis (dated by TCRdb to the late 2010s). Turning to the overall study: The study combined CD1B tetramers and high-throughput TCR immunosequencing to characterize T cells specific for the mycobacterial lipid antigen glucose monomycolate (GMM). With approximately ten people per group, a South African clinical cohort compared IGRA-negative adolescents, IGRA-positive adolescents with latent tuberculosis, and adults with active tuberculosis. Active tuberculosis patient PBMC were archived before or within 7 days of starting standard anti-tuberculosis treatment. What the research found in general, with its limitations: Shorter CDR3-alpha lengths in active tuberculosis patients partly drove the smaller NN-distances, and the TCR-beta difference was not statistically significant. Using GEM motif frequencies, a classifier achieved over 55% accuracy, whereas a classifier built on the diverse GMM-specific repertoire got to approximately 88% accuracy (AUROC around 0.87). Clinical samples were selected based on the availability of cryopreserved specimens, with adults included as active tuberculosis cases and adolescents included as controls. Smaller mean NN-distances to GMM-specific TCRs were observed in active tuberculosis TCR-alpha repertoires than in IGRA-negative controls, suggesting clonal expansion of GMM-specific TCRs.

The immunoSEQ multiplex PCR assay was used to generate TCR libraries, with TCR-beta and/or TCR-alpha/delta assays applied to each sample. The Illumina high-throughput platform was used to sequence the amplified TCR libraries. The authors processed their data as follows. Clustering and dimensionality reduction relied on pairwise TCRdist distances among GMM-specific receptors from T cells that were either sorted ex vivo or expanded in vitro. Each clinical repertoire received a mean NN-distance score, defined as the average TCRdist to the nearest 10% of tetramer-positive reference sequences. GEM TCR motif frequency was calculated as the fraction of unique TCRs that matched known GEM sequences by V/J usage and CDR3 length. Linear discriminant analysis with leave-one-out cross-validation, implemented in scikit-learn, was used to classify active tuberculosis. What TCRdb holds here is the immuneACCESS table cut down to in-frame rearrangements. Part of the clones is not present; checked against another copy, under half of the missing clones reflect an unresolved V gene, and the others are unexplained. For V, J and clone size, that table is used; D and trimming come from the DNA. The sample contains around 23,000 clones, around 85% of them found a single time. The ten biggest clones cover 15% of the sample.

Interpreted using the paper, the time point label stands for: new active TB diagnosis, blood taken before or within 7 days of starting treatment. Patients with active tuberculosis were defined as newly diagnosed, HIV-seronegative South African adults aged 18 years or older. Confirmation of active tuberculosis was based on positive sputum smear microscopy and/or a positive M. tuberculosis culture. Immunosequencing was performed on unsorted cryopreserved PBMC, with around 100,000 T cells per clinical donor covered on average. Based on the germline V gene, the CDR1 and CDR2 sequences are SGDLS and YYNGEE. Trimming takes 2 bases off V and 7 bases off J; junction bases not matched to a gene: 4. From its cysteine to its phenylalanine, the CDR3 spans 14 amino acids. Only CDR3 DNA remains: 42 bases, in frame from the first base.

Rearrangement joined TRBV9 to TRBJ1-4, with 8 bases in between that match TRBD1. The sequences come from PBMCs, collected at tuberculosis diagnosis. The origin of this receptor is an adult with tuberculosis. For the CDR3, the sequence is CASSVGQGSEKLFF. The DNA sequence is given as TGTGCCAGCAGCGTCGGACAGGGCAGTGAAAAACTGTTTTTT.